These T cell receptor beta chains were read from a single sample in a study of cytomegalovirus exposure and HLA in healthy donors. Some clones are missing from TCRdb's copy, which holds only in-frame ones; the method was immunoSEQ multiplex PCR. Among under 400,000 clones listed, approximately 90% were seen once. Sequenced material: PBMCs. The receptors stem from a woman between 18 and 29 years old in good health and CMV-seronegative. Each CDR3 is given with its conserved first and last residue. D genes are given only for firm matches. Clone size appears in some rows only: once, few, many, or a class for an expanded clone.

V gene	J gene	clone size	D gene	CDR3 protein	CDR3 DNA
TRBV5-8	TRBJ2-7	.	TRBD1	CASSFAGTAPYEQYF	TGTGCCAGCAGTTTCGCAGGGACAGCCCCCTACGAGCAGTACTTC
TRBV2	TRBJ2-6	.	TRBD1	CASSEAGTVFSGANVLTF	TGTGCCAGCAGTGAAGCTGGGACAGTCTTCTCTGGGGCCAACGTCCTGACTTTC
TRBV6-5	TRBJ1-2	.	.	CASSPRGGLSGYTF	TGTGCCAGCAGCCCCCGGGGGGGGCTATCTGGCTACACCTTC
TRBV29-1	TRBJ1-1	few	.	CSVSTGSDTEAFF	TGCAGCGTTTCAACAGGGAGTGACACTGAAGCTTTCTTT
TRBV19	TRBJ1-2	.	TRBD1	CASSVPGTDGYTF	TGTGCCAGTAGTGTGCCTGGGACAGATGGCTACACCTTC
TRBV30	TRBJ2-7	.	.	CAWIPRGTLYEQYF	TGTGCCTGGATTCCACGCGGGACGCTCTACGAGCAGTACTTC
TRBV7-9	TRBJ2-1	.	TRBD2	CASSPGLGGRANNEQFF	TGTGCCAGCAGTCCAGGGTTAGGCGGGAGGGCCAACAATGAGCAGTTCTTC
TRBV6-6	TRBJ2-5	.	TRBD2	CASSYPASGGETQYF	TGTGCCAGCAGTTACCCGGCTAGCGGGGGTGAGACCCAGTACTTC
TRBV9	TRBJ2-1	.	.	CASSVGASSYNEQFF	TGTGCCAGCAGCGTAGGAGCGAGCTCCTACAATGAGCAGTTCTTC
TRBV27	TRBJ2-7	medium-sized	TRBD1	CASSSFGQGKAYEQYF	TGTGCCAGCAGTTCCTTCGGACAGGGGAAAGCCTACGAGCAGTACTTC
TRBV29-1	TRBJ2-5	.	TRBD1	CSVPKGALLTGETQYF	TGCAGCGTTCCGAAGGGGGCTCTATTGACCGGAGAGACCCAGTACTTC
TRBV30	TRBJ1-2	.	TRBD1	CAWRSFRDRTTYGYTF	TGTGCCTGGAGGTCTTTCCGGGACAGGACCACCTATGGCTACACCTTC
TRBV6-5	TRBJ2-7	.	TRBD2	CASSGRLAGLYEQYF	TGTGCCAGCAGTGGTCGACTAGCGGGACTTTACGAGCAGTACTTC
TRBV19	TRBJ2-5	.	TRBD2	CAPRIAGFQETQYF	TGCGCCCCGCGAATAGCGGGGTTCCAAGAGACCCAGTACTTC
TRBV5-1	TRBJ1-1	.	TRBD1	CASSSDRGLNTEAFF	TGCGCCAGCAGCTCTGACAGGGGGCTAAACACTGAAGCTTTCTTT
TRBV7-9	TRBJ2-7	.	TRBD1	CASSAGQGVTYEQYF	TGTGCCAGCAGCGCGGGACAGGGAGTAACCTACGAGCAGTACTTC
TRBV9	TRBJ1-1	.	.	CASSPGVMNTEAFF	TGTGCCAGCAGCCCCGGGGTAATGAACACTGAAGCTTTCTTT
TRBV4-1	TRBJ2-1	.	TRBD2	CASTLAGGREQFF	TGCGCCAGCACCCTAGCGGGGGGTCGGGAGCAGTTCTTC
TRBV5-4	TRBJ2-3	.	.	CASRVPATDTQYF	TGTGCCAGCAGGGTCCCAGCGACAGATACGCAGTATTTT
TRBV27	TRBJ1-1	.	TRBD1	CASSLGTGEVAFF	TGTGCCAGCAGTTTGGGGACAGGGGAAGTAGCTTTCTTT
TRBV5-4	TRBJ2-5	once	.	CASSLDLSLSGTQYF	TGTGCCAGCAGCTTGGACCTTTCATTGAGCGGGACCCAGTACTTC
TRBV6-5	TRBJ1-2	.	.	CASSTKNRYGYTF	TGTGCCAGCAGTACTAAAAACCGCTATGGCTACACCTTC
TRBV28	TRBJ1-2	.	.	CASNPAGAFGYTF	TGTGCCAGCAATCCAGCGGGGGCTTTTGGCTACACCTTC
TRBV6-1	TRBJ1-1	.	.	CASRFAGRNTEAFF	TGTGCCAGCAGATTCGCGGGGCGGAACACTGAAGCTTTCTTT
TRBV28	TRBJ2-7	.	TRBD1	CASTTGGQGSYEQYF	TGTGCCAGCACCACTGGGGGACAGGGTTCCTACGAGCAGTACTTC
TRBV6-5	TRBJ1-1	.	.	CASSSRDKNTEAFF	TGTGCCAGCAGTTCCAGGGACAAGAACACTGAAGCTTTCTTT
TRBV4-1	TRBJ2-7	.	TRBD2	CASSQGGSGVRYEQYF	TGCGCCAGCAGCCAAGGCGGGAGTGGGGTGCGGTACGAGCAGTACTTC
TRBV27	TRBJ1-1	.	.	CASSPGLQVAEAFF	TGTGCCAGCAGCCCCGGTCTACAGGTTGCTGAAGCTTTCTTT
TRBV6-1	TRBJ1-2	.	TRBD1	CASRRDSSNYGYTF	TGTGCCAGCAGGCGGGACAGCTCTAACTATGGCTACACCTTC
TRBV18	TRBJ2-1	.	TRBD1	CASSGQGGDEQFF	TGTGCCAGCTCGGGACAGGGTGGCGATGAGCAGTTCTTC
TRBV4-1	TRBJ1-5	.	.	CASSLNYRVSNQPQHF	TGCGCCAGCAGCCTAAACTACAGGGTAAGCAATCAGCCCCAGCATTTT
TRBV6-5	TRBJ2-4	.	.	CASSPGWEEKNIQYF	TGTGCCAGCAGCCCGGGATGGGAGGAAAAAAACATTCAGTACTTC
TRBV27	TRBJ2-2	.	.	CASSLSRGGELFF	TGTGCCAGCAGTTTATCTCGGGGCGGGGAGCTGTTTTTT
TRBV7-3	TRBJ2-1	many	TRBD2	CASSSHSPSGDTDEQFF	TGTGCCAGCAGCTCGCACTCCCCGAGCGGGGATACCGATGAGCAGTTCTTC
TRBV2	TRBJ1-4	.	.	CASSELALTINHEKLFF	TGTGCCAGCAGTGAACTAGCCCTAACAATCAATCATGAAAAACTGTTTTTT
TRBV19	TRBJ1-1	once	.	CASSKQGWVQTEAFF	TGTGCCAGTAGTAAACAGGGTTGGGTTCAAACTGAAGCTTTCTTT
TRBV5-1	TRBJ2-7	.	TRBD2	CASSSLGLAGGVISYEQYF	TGCGCCAGCAGCTCTTTGGGACTAGCGGGAGGAGTTATCTCCTACGAGCAGTACTTC
TRBV6-4	TRBJ2-1	.	TRBD1	CASSDSVGQGGNEQFF	TGTGCCAGCAGTGACTCTGTAGGACAGGGTGGTAATGAGCAGTTCTTC
TRBV6-5	TRBJ1-2	.	.	CASSYSPAYRDYGYTF	TGTGCCAGCAGTTACTCGCCTGCTTACAGGGACTATGGCTACACCTTC
TRBV10-1	TRBJ2-2	few	.	CASKEFANTGELFF	TGCGCCAGCAAGGAGTTCGCGAACACCGGGGAGCTGTTTTTT
TRBV2	TRBJ1-1	.	.	CASKGRVLGHDTEAFF	TGTGCCAGCAAGGGCCGCGTATTGGGACACGACACTGAAGCTTTCTTT
TRBV2	TRBJ1-5	few	.	CASRSLDGGYQPQHF	TGTGCCAGCAGGTCCCTGGACGGAGGGTATCAGCCCCAGCATTTT
TRBV7-9	TRBJ2-3	.	.	CASSKRTDTQYF	TGTGCCAGCAGCAAGCGCACAGATACGCAGTATTTT
TRBV28	TRBJ1-2	.	TRBD1	CASRSRTGDGYTF	TGTGCCAGTCGATCGAGGACAGGGGACGGCTACACCTTC
TRBV28	TRBJ1-2	once	TRBD1	CASSPPGTGVSSYTF	TGTGCCAGCAGTCCCCCCGGGACAGGGGTTTCAAGCTACACCTTC
TRBV18	TRBJ2-1	.	.	CASSPDYLNEQFF	TGTGCCAGCTCACCCGACTACCTCAATGAGCAGTTCTTC
TRBV30	TRBJ1-3	once	.	CAWSRSGTGNTIYF	TGTGCCTGGAGTAGGTCAGGGACTGGAAACACCATATATTTT